This record looks at one T cell receptor beta chain sequence and its context. Antigen specificity is unknown. Full-length variable regions came from constant-region reverse primers plus semi-nested Nested Universal Primer A PCR. In TCRdb, the 5' RACE reads were re-called with MiXCR into one record per CDR3 protein. This sample has some 8,000 distinct CDR3 sequences; roughly half occur once, and the top ten carry roughly 5.1%. Whole-study results and caveats: Tumor Treg TCRs overlapped most with tumor naive CD4+ cells. The larger-cohort validation was restricted to a single TCR beta V-J rearrangement rather than whole repertoires.

V was cut by 5 bases and J by 2 bases, with 9 bases left in between. The CDR3 is 14 residues long. The germline CDR1 and CDR2 sequences are SSHAT and FNYEAQ (reference sequence). This TCR was recovered from a female donor with breast cancer. The sample comprised memory CD4+ T cells sorted from a lymph node. The subset: memory CD4+ T cells, CD4+CD45RO+CD25-. J is TRBJ2-2 and V is TRBV7-7; D not resolved. DNA for the CDR3: TGTGCCAGCAGCCGTCTAGGAAACACCGGGGAGCTGTTTTTT. Residues: CASSRLGNTGELFF.